The next 5 T cell receptor beta chains were all read from a single sample in a study of cytomegalovirus exposure and HLA in healthy donors. The PCR ran on 60 Vbeta and 13 Jbeta primers. TCRdb keeps only in-frame clones here, not all; method: immunoSEQ multiplex PCR. The table has 150,000 to 200,000 clones, 70% to 85% seen once. Sequencing was done on a sample of PBMCs. These receptor sequences come from a human donor in good health.

The V gene is TRBV27, the J gene TRBJ2-7; 12 bases match TRBD2. CDR1 and CDR2 from the germline V gene are MNHEY and SMNVEV (reference sequence). Trimming at V came to 6 bases and at J to 0 bases, leaving 6 bases not matched to a gene. The CDR3 is made up of 16 amino acids. The CDR3 protein is CASSPSGGVVSYEQYF. CDR3 nucleotide sequence: TGTGCCAGCAGCCCTAGCGGGGGGGTCGTCTCCTACGAGCAGTACTTC.

This rearrangement joins TRBV4-2 to TRBJ2-7; 10 positions match TRBD2. This CDR3 has 15 amino acids. The trim removed 4 bases at V and 2 bases at J, leaving 5 bases unmatched. Germline V gives CDR1 LGHNA, CDR2 YNFKEQ. CDR3 DNA: TGTGCCAGCAGCCGTGAGCGGGGGGGTCCCTACGAGCAGTACTTC. Protein sequence: CASSRERGGPYEQYF.

This clone was seen a handful of times. The gene calls are TRBV7-9 and TRBJ2-7; TRBD2 might be the D (6 bases). With 4 bases removed from V and 0 bases from J, the gap between germline ends came to 16 bases. The germline V gene has CDR1 SEHNR and CDR2 FQNEAQ (reference sequence). This CDR3 comprises 16 residues. CDR3 coding DNA: TGTGCCAGCAGCTCCCCTGGGGGGTCAAGCTCCTACGAGCAGTACTTC. As protein: CASSSPGGSSSYEQYF.

The chain joins TRBV29-1 to TRBJ1-4; the D is unclear. In germline, CDR1 is SQVTM, CDR2 ANQGSEA. V shed 6 bases and J shed 1 base, with 6 bases lying between them. The CDR3 spans 12 residues. The CDR3 coding sequence is TGCAGCGTACGGAGAACTAATGAAAAACTGTTTTTT. It is translated as CSVRRTNEKLFF.

This clone was detected once. The chain employs TRBV4-3 and TRBJ2-7, with 10 bases lining up with TRBD1. After removal of 4 bases from V and 0 bases from J, the junction contained 3 bases not matched to a gene. This CDR3 has 15 amino acids. Germline V lookup: CDR1 LGHNA, CDR2 YSLEER. CDR3 amino acids: CASSLGQGVSYEQYF. The DNA of the CDR3 is TGCGCCAGCAGCCTTGGACAGGGGGTCTCCTACGAGCAGTACTTC.